This TCR beta chain was captured by sequencing in a study of blood T cell repertoires in COVID-19. Germline CDR1 reads LGHNA; CDR2 reads YSLEER. This CDR3 spans 17 amino acids. V was cut by 0 bases and J by 4 bases, with 18 bases left in between. Method: immunoSEQ multiplex PCR; TCRdb's copy keeps in-frame clones and lacks some. The sample includes around 220,000 clones, around 81% of them seen just once. This study enrolled people aged roughly 18 to 89 from roughly 22 US geographic areas. Sequencing was carried out using PBMCs or T cells enriched from blood (not recorded which). The chain combines TRBV4-3 with TRBJ1-2; no clear D gene. The sequence was obtained from a middle-aged woman with acute COVID-19. The DNA of the CDR3 is TGCGCCAGCAGCCAAGAGGGGAGACTCGGGTCGATCTATGGCTACACCTTC. Translating it yields CASSQEGRLGSIYGYTF.